These 28 T cell receptor beta chains were sequenced from one sample in a study of cytomegalovirus exposure and HLA in healthy donors. Amplification used 60 Vbeta primers and 13 Jbeta primers. TCRdb's copy holds only in-frame clones and misses some; the assay was immunoSEQ multiplex PCR. The sample has around 200,000 clones; 80% are singletons. The sample comprised PBMCs. The receptors originated from a boy aged 5-17 years in good health and CMV-seronegative.

This sequence joins TRBV2 and TRBJ2-7; TRBD1 matches at 10 bases. Germline loops: CDR1 SNHLY, CDR2 FYNNEI. This CDR3 has 13 residues. V shed 9 bases, J shed 12 bases, and the junction held 14 bases outside the gene matches. CDR3 residues: CASDLGQGDSSYF. Written as DNA, the CDR3 is TGTGCCAGTGACCTCGGACAGGGGGACAGTTCGTACTTC.

This chain links TRBV9 with TRBJ2-5; 7 nucleotides align to TRBD1. Germline trimming cut 4 bases from V and 4 bases from J; bases unmatched to any gene: 7. CDR3 size: 14 residues. Per germline, CDR1 SGDLS and CDR2 YYNGEE. CDR3 in amino acids: CASSLRTGRETQYF. The CDR3 DNA reads TGTGCCAGCAGCCTAAGGACAGGTCGAGAGACCCAGTACTTC.

This chain connects TRBV19 to TRBJ1-1, with TRBD1 matching 9 bases. Germline assignment: CDR1 LNHDA and CDR2 SQIVND (reference sequence). V dropped 11 bases and J dropped 3; count of bases not matched to a gene: 7. The CDR3 contains 13 residues. CDR3 sequence reads: CAAGTGRDTEAFF. The CDR3 DNA sequence: TGTGCCGCCGGGACAGGGAGGGACACTGAAGCTTTCTTT.

The chain recombines TRBV6-6 with TRBJ1-1, with a tentative D call TRBD1 (5 bases). The V and J ends lost 2 bases and 5 bases respectively, with 15 bases between them. Germline V gene lookup returns CDR1 MNHNY and CDR2 SVGAGI (reference sequence). The CDR3 consists of 15 residues. The CDR3 DNA is TGTGCCAGCAGTTACGTCAGGGTTGTTGAAACTGAAGCTTTCTTT. Encoded protein: CASSYVRVVETEAFF.

The chain has TRBV5-1 and TRBJ2-7, with 10 positions matching TRBD1. The CDR3 has 15 amino acids. Trimming cost V 0 bases and J 5 bases; bases outside gene matches: 5. The germline CDR1 and CDR2 sequences are SGHRS and YFSETQ. The CDR3 nucleotides read TGCGCCAGCAGCTTGGTGTCGGGACAGGGGAACGAGCAGTACTTC. Amino acid sequence: CASSLVSGQGNEQYF.

The rearrangement joins TRBV9 to TRBJ1-1, with a possible D match to TRBD1 (5 bases). CDR1 and CDR2 from the germline V gene are SGDLS and YYNGEE. The length of the CDR3 is 13 residues. Trimming removed 5 bases from V and 0 bases from J, with 8 bases in between. In nucleotides, the CDR3 is TGTGCCAGCAGTAAAGGGGTGAACACTGAAGCTTTCTTT. It is translated as CASSKGVNTEAFF. The full variable domain, in which reference TRBV9 and TRBJ1-1 provide the parts outside the CDR3, is DSGVTQTPKHLITATGQRVTLRCSPRSGDLSVYWYQQSLDQGLQFLIQYYNGEERAKGNILERFSAQQFPDLHSELNLSSLELGDSALYFCASSKGVNTEAFFGQGTRLTVV.

The gene calls are TRBV6-6 and TRBJ1-1; no clear D. Germline loops: CDR1 MNHNY, CDR2 SVGAGI (reference sequence). The length of the CDR3 is 12 residues. V was cut by 5 bases and J by 0 bases, with 4 bases left in between. Here the CDR3 reads CASSPMNTEAFF. DNA of the CDR3: TGTGCCAGCAGTCCCATGAACACTGAAGCTTTCTTT.

The chain links TRBV5-6 to TRBJ1-5; D unresolved. This CDR3 has 13 amino acids. Germline V gene sequence: CDR1 SGHDT, CDR2 YYEEEE. V was clipped by 4 bases and J by 3 bases, with 8 bases between them. CDR3 loop: CASSLWANQPQHF. The CDR3 DNA reads TGTGCCAGCAGCCTTTGGGCCAATCAGCCCCAGCATTTT.

The rearrangement links TRBV11-3 to TRBJ1-1; 8 bases are a match to TRBD1. J was trimmed by 4 bases and V by 3 bases; bases with no gene match: 7. Per the germline V gene, CDR1 is SGHNT and CDR2 is YENEEA. The CDR3 extends over 15 amino acids. CDR3 coding DNA: TGTGCCAGCAGCTTGATCTCCAGGGGGCCCACTGAAGCTTTCTTT. This encodes CASSLISRGPTEAFF.

The chain employs TRBV6-1 and TRBJ1-2; 7 bases are a match to TRBD1. The germline gives CDR1 MNHNS, CDR2 SASEGT. The CDR3 has 15 amino acids. V lost 6 bases to trimming and J lost 8 bases; unmatched junction nucleotides: 15. The CDR3 protein is CASRMTGLREGGYTF. CDR3 sequence (DNA): TGTGCCAGCAGGATGACAGGGCTCAGGGAAGGGGGCTACACCTTC.

This rearrangement joins TRBV6-6 to TRBJ1-1; D uncertain. The CDR3 covers 15 residues. V was pared by 4 bases and J by 0 bases, with 12 bases between. Germline V gives CDR1 MNHNY, CDR2 SVGAGI (reference sequence). This CDR3 reads CASSSVAGMNTEAFF. The CDR3 DNA follows: TGTGCCAGCAGTTCTGTGGCGGGGATGAACACTGAAGCTTTCTTT.

The chain couples TRBV6-1 to TRBJ2-1, with 9 bases aligning to TRBD1. There are 15 residues in the CDR3. CDR1 is MNHNS, CDR2 SASEGT, per germline. Trimming took 2 bases from V and 5 from J; bases not matched to a gene: 4. CDR3 bases: TGTGCCAGCAGTGAATGGGACAGGGCCAACAATGAGCAGTTCTTC. Protein: CASSEWDRANNEQFF.

The chain joins TRBV2 to TRBJ1-4; 8 bases line up with TRBD1. The V segment lost 6 bases and the J segment 7 bases; nucleotides outside the gene matches: 10. The germline CDR1 and CDR2 sequences are SNHLY and FYNNEI. The CDR3 length is 15 residues. The CDR3 DNA is TGTGCCAGCAGGGGTGGGACAGGTGCTCTTGAAAAACTGTTTTTT. Its protein is CASRGGTGALEKLFF.

The chain combines TRBV6-5 with TRBJ2-3; weak D call: TRBD2 (6 bases). The germline gives CDR1 MNHEY, CDR2 SVGAGI. Deletions cut 2 bases from V and 6 bases from J, with 18 bases between. This CDR3 region has 16 residues. CDR3 sequence (DNA): TGTGCCAGCAGTTACGGTGGTGGGGGGATATGGGATACGCAGTATTTT. Amino acids: CASSYGGGGIWDTQYF.

The chain joins TRBV5-6 to TRBJ1-3; no clear D. Trimming left V 2 bases short and J 0 bases short, with 6 bases between. From germline, CDR1 is SGHDT and CDR2 YYEEEE. This CDR3 spans 14 amino acids. CDR3 loop: CASSFGLSGNTIYF. DNA of the CDR3: TGTGCCAGCAGCTTTGGCCTCTCTGGAAACACCATATATTTT.

The chain combines TRBV6-5 with TRBJ2-2; D might be TRBD2 (6 bases). The V end was cut by 6 bases, the J end by 1 base, with 6 bases between. Germline V CDR1 and CDR2: MNHEY, SVGAGI. The CDR3 has 13 residues. This chain's CDR3 is CASRRGNTGELFF. CDR3 sequence (DNA): TGTGCCAGCAGGCGGGGGAACACCGGGGAGCTGTTTTTT.

J is TRBJ1-3 and V is TRBV13; D is unclear. Deletions cut 5 bases from V and 0 bases from J, with 11 bases between. The CDR3 loop spans 15 amino acids. Germline lookup yields CDR1 PRHDT and CDR2 FYEKMQ (reference sequence). In DNA, the CDR3 is TGTGCCAGCAGCCCCACTTTGAGCTCTGGAAACACCATATATTTT. Its translation: CASSPTLSSGNTIYF.

The chain combines TRBV7-9 with TRBJ2-2; 9 bases are shared with TRBD2. The CDR3 is 16 amino acids. Germline V CDR1 and CDR2: SEHNR, FQNEAQ (reference sequence). The V gene end was trimmed by 6 bases and the J gene end by 6 bases; junction bases not matched to a gene: 11. This chain's CDR3 is CASSFAGTSKAGELFF. The CDR3 region has the DNA TGTGCCAGCAGTTTCGCGGGGACTAGCAAAGCCGGGGAGCTGTTTTTT.

This rearrangement joins TRBV5-1 to TRBJ1-1; unclear D gene. CDR3 size: 14 residues. CDR1 SGHRS and CDR2 YFSETQ come from the germline V gene. V lost 1 base and J lost 4, with 11 bases in between. CDR3 residues: CASSLRGWGTEAFF. CDR3 nucleotide sequence: TGCGCCAGCAGCTTGCGAGGGTGGGGCACTGAAGCTTTCTTT.

This chain uses TRBV10-3 with TRBJ1-4, with a possible D match to TRBD1 (5 bases). The germline V gene encodes CDR1 ENHRY and CDR2 SYGVKD. This CDR3 is 14 amino acids long. V shed 5 bases and J shed 3 bases, with 10 bases lying between them. CDR3: CAISSAGPNEKLFF. The CDR3 coding sequence is TGTGCCATCAGTTCGGCAGGGCCTAATGAAAAACTGTTTTTT.

V and J are TRBV9 and TRBJ2-2; 11 bases map to TRBD2. CDR1 is SGDLS, CDR2 YYNGEE, per germline. This CDR3 has 17 residues. J lost 6 bases, V lost 4 bases, and 11 bases had no gene match. The CDR3 reads CASSLGTSGDVAGELFF. Here the CDR3 DNA reads TGTGCCAGCAGCCTTGGGACTAGCGGTGATGTAGCCGGGGAGCTGTTTTTT.

The chain combines TRBV9 with TRBJ1-6; 7 nucleotides agree with TRBD1. Trimming cost V 3 bases and J 7 bases; bases outside gene matches: 7. Germline V lookup: CDR1 SGDLS, CDR2 YYNGEE. The CDR3 spans 15 residues. The CDR3 spells CASSATTGLNSPLHF. The CDR3 DNA sequence: TGTGCCAGCAGCGCGACGACAGGGTTAAATTCACCCCTCCACTTT.

A word on this clone: One junction end disagrees with the germline gene, perhaps due to a read error. The chain combines TRBV7-9 with TRBJ2-6; 8 nucleotides line up with TRBD1. There are 18 residues in the CDR3. Germline values: CDR1 SEHNR, CDR2 FQNEAQ (reference sequence). The CDR3 region has the DNA TGTTCCAGCAGCTTATCTCAGGGGGCCGTCTCTGGGGCCAACGTCCTGACTTTC. This sequence encodes CSSSLSQGAVSGANVLTF.

The gene calls are TRBV5-4 and TRBJ2-5; 7 bases agree with TRBD1. Trimming took 3 bases from V and 4 from J; bases not matched to a gene: 6. The CDR3 is 14 amino acids. The germline gives CDR1 SGHNT, CDR2 YYREEE (reference sequence). In DNA, the CDR3 is TGTGCCAGCAGCTCCGATTACAGGGGAGAGACCCAGTACTTC. Amino acids: CASSSDYRGETQYF.

This chain joins TRBV10-3 and TRBJ1-5; 7 bases match TRBD1. Germline values: CDR1 ENHRY, CDR2 SYGVKD. V gave up 10 bases and J gave up 6 bases; unmatched junction bases: 12. CDR3 length: 14 amino acids. The CDR3 spells CASRPTGESQPQHF. DNA for the CDR3: TGTGCCAGCCGACCCACAGGGGAAAGTCAGCCCCAGCATTTT.

This clone came up once. The chain employs TRBV11-1 and TRBJ2-1, with 11 bases fitting TRBD2. V dropped 5 bases and J dropped 4; count of bases not matched to a gene: 4. The length of the CDR3 is 15 residues. In germline, CDR1 is SGHAT, CDR2 FQDESV (reference sequence). CDR3 bases: TGTGCCAGCAGCCTTAGACTAGCGGGATACAATGAGCAGTTCTTC. It encodes CASSLRLAGYNEQFF.

A few counts support this clone. V usage is TRBV10-3 and J usage is TRBJ1-5, with D possibly TRBD1 on 6 matching bases. The CDR3 sequence is 15 residues long. CDR1 is ENHRY and CDR2 is SYGVKD in the germline V gene. Trimming removed 0 bases from V and 3 bases from J, with 9 bases in between. Here the CDR3 reads CAISESTGFNQPQHF. CDR3 nucleotides: TGTGCCATCAGTGAGTCGACAGGATTCAATCAGCCCCAGCATTTT.

The chain is built from TRBV5-1 and TRBJ1-6; D call uncertain. The CDR3 is 14 residues long. V lost 0 bases and J 8 bases, leaving 9 bases between the germline ends. Germline CDR1 SGHRS, CDR2 YFSETQ. In nucleotides, the CDR3 is TGCGCCAGCAGCTTGGGCCGCGCGGATTCACCCCTCCACTTT. Amino acid sequence: CASSLGRADSPLHF.